This T cell receptor (beta chain) was observed in a study of human T cells and chemical hapten exposure. Across the study: Patients had diphenylcyclopropenone applied to the scalp weekly throughout the approximately 25-week study. Small pooled library volume differences mainly caused per-sample TCR yield variation.

Indicated time point: patch test 3, about 24 weeks after DPC sensitization. Treatment meaning: therapeutic diphenylcyclopropenone sensitization with weekly scalp DPC. Someone pulled total RNA out of unfractionated whole blood. The library put unique molecular identifiers onto individual cDNA molecules. TCRdb processed the RACE reads anew with MiXCR; each CDR3 protein has one entry. Of 90,000 to 110,000 distinct CDR3 sequences listed, 34% are singletons. Here the sequenced sample was whole blood, taken in connection with sensitization to the hapten diphenylcyclopropenone (DPC). The receptor was derived from a man in his forties or fifties with alopecia areata. Some clones in this sample may be carry-over from other donors' samples.

CDR3 nucleotides: TGTGCCAGCAGCCAAGATTTTGCCGGGACTAGCGGGAGGACAGCAGATACGCAGTATTTT. Protein sequence: CASSQDFAGTSGRTADTQYF. This chain connects TRBV14 to TRBJ2-3, with 15 bases fitting TRBD2. CDR1 and CDR2 from the germline V gene are SGHDN and FVKESK. The CDR3 has 20 residues. The V and J ends lost 0 bases and 4 bases, in that order; junction bases with no gene match: 11.